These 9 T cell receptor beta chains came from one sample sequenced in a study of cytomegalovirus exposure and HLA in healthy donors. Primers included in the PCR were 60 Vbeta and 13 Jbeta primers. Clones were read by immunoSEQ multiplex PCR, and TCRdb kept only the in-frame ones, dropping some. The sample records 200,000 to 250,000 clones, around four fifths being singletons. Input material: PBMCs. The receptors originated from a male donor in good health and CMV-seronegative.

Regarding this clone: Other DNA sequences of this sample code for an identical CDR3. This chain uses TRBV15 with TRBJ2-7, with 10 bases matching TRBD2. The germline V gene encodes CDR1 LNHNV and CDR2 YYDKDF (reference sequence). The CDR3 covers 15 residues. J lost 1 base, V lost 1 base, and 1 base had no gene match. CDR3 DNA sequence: TGTGCCACCAGCAGAGGAGCGGGAGGGTCCTACGAGCAGTACTTC. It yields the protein CATSRGAGGSYEQYF.

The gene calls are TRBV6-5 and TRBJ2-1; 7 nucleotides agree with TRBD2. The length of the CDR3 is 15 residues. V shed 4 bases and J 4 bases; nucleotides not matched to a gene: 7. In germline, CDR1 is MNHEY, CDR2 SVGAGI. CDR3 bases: TGTGCCAGCAGTTCTAGCGGTGGGAGGTACAATGAGCAGTTCTTC. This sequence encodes CASSSSGGRYNEQFF.

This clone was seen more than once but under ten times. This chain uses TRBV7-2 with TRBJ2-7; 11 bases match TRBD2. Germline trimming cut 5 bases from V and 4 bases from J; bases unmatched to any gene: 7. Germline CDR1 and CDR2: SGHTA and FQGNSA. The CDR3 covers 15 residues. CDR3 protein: CASSPRLAGSYEQYF. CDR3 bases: TGTGCCAGCAGCCCCCGACTAGCGGGATCTTACGAGCAGTACTTC.

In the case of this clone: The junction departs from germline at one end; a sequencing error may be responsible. The CDR3 here is CSADPGLAVF. CDR3 nucleotides: TGCAGTGCAGACCCGGGACTAGCGGTCTTC. The gene calls are TRBV20-1 and TRBJ2-1; 11 nucleotides agree with TRBD2. There are 10 residues in the CDR3. Per the germline V gene, CDR1 is DFQATT and CDR2 is SNEGSKA (reference sequence).

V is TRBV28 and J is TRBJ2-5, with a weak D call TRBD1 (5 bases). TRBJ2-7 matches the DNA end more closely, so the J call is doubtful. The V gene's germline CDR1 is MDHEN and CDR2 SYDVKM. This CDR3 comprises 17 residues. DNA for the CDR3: TGTGCCAGCAGCCTGTGGGGTAAGGGGCGTAGCTCCTACGAGCAGTACTTC. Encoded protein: CASSLWGKGRSSYEQYF.

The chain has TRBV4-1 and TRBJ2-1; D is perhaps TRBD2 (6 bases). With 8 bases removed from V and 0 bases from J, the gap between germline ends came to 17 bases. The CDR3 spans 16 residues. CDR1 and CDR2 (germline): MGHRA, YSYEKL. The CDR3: CASAKNGLSSYNEQFF. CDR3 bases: TGCGCCAGCGCCAAGAATGGACTATCCTCCTACAATGAGCAGTTCTTC.

The DNA of the CDR3 is TGTGCCAGCAGCCAACCTTTACGGGGAAACACCGGGGAGCTGTTTTTT. It codes for CASSQPLRGNTGELFF. V usage is TRBV4-2 and J usage is TRBJ2-2; D possibly corresponds to TRBD2 (5 bases). The CDR3 totals 16 residues. Germline V gene data show CDR1 as LGHNA and CDR2 as YNFKEQ. The V gene lost 2 bases and the J gene lost 2 bases, with 12 bases spanning the gap.

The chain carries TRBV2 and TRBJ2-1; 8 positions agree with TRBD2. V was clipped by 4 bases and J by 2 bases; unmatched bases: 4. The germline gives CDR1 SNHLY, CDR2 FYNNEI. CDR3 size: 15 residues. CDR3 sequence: CASSANSGTYNEQFF. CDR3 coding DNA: TGTGCCAGCAGTGCCAATAGCGGGACCTACAATGAGCAGTTCTTC. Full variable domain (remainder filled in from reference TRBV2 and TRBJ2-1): EPEVTQTPSHQVTQMGQEVILRCVPISNHLYFYWYRQILGQKVEFLVSFYNNEISEKSEIFDDQFSVERPDGSNFTLKIRSTKLEDSAMYFCASSANSGTYNEQFFGPGTRLTVL.

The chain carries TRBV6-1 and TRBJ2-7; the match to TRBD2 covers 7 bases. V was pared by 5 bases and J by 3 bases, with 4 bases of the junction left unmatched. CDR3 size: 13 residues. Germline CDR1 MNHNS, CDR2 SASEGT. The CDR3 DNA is TGTGCCAGCAGTCGGGACTACCGCTACGAGCAGTACTTC. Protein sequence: CASSRDYRYEQYF.